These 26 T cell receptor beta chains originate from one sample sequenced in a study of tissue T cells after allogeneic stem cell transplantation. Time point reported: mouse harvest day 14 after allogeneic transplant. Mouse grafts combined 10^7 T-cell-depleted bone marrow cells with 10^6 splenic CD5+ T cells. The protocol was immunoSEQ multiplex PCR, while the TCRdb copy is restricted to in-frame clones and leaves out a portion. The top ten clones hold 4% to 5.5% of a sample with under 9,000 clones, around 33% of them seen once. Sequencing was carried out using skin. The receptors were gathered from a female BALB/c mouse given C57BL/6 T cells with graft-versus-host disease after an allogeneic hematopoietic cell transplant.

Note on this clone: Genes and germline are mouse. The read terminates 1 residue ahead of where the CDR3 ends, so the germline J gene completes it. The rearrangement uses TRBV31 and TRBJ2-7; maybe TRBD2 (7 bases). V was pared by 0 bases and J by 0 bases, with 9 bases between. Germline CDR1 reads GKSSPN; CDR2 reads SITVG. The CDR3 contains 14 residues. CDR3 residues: CAWSLRGGSYEQYF. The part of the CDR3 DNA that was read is TGTGCCTGGAGTCTAAGGGGGGGCTCCTATGAACAGTAC.

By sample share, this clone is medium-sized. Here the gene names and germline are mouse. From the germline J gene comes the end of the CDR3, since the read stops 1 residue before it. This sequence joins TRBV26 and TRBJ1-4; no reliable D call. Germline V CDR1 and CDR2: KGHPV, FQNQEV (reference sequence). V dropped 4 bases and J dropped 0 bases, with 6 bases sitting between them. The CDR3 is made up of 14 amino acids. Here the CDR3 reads CASSQSFSNERLFF. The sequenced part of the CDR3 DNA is TGTGCCAGCAGTCAAAGTTTTTCCAACGAAAGATTATTT.

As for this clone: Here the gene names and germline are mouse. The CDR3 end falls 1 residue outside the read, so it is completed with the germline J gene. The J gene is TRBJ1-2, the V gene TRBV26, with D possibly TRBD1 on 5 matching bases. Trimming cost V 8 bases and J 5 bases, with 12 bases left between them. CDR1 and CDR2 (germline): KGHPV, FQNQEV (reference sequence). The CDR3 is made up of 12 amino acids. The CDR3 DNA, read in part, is TGTGCCAGCGCCCAGGGTCGGTCCGACTACACC. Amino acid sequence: CASAQGRSDYT. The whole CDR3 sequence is CASAQGRSDYTF.

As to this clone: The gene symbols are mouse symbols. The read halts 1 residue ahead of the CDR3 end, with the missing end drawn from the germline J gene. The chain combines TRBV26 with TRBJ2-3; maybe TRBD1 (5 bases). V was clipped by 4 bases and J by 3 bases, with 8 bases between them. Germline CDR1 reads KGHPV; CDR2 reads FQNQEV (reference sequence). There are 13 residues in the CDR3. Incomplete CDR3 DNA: TGTGCCAGCAGTCGCAGGGTGGCAGAAACGCTGTAT. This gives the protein CASSRRVAETLY. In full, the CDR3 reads CASSRRVAETLYF.

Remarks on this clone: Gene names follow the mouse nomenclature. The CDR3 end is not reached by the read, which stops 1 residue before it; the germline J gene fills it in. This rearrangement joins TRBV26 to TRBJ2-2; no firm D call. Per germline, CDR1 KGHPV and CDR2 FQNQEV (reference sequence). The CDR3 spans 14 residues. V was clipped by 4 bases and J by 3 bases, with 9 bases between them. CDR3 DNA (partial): TGTGCCAGCAGTCCCCACGGGGACACCGGGCAGCTCTAC. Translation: CASSPHGDTGQLY. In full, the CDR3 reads CASSPHGDTGQLYF.

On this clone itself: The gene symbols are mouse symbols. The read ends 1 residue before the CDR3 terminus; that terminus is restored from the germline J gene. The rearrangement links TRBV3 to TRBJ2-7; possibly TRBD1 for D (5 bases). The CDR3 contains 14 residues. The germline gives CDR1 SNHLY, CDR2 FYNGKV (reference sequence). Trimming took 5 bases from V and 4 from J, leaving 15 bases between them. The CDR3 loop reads CASSRSHKGYEQYF. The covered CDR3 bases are TGTGCCAGCAGCCGTTCTCACAAGGGGTATGAACAGTAC.

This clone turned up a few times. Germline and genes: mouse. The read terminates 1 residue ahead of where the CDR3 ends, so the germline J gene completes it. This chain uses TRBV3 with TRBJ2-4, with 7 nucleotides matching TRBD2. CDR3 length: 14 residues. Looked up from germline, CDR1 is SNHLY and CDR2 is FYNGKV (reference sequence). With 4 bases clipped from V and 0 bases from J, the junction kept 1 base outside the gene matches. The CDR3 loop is CASSSGLSQNTLYF. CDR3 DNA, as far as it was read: TGTGCCAGCAGCTCGGGACTGAGTCAAAACACCTTGTAC.

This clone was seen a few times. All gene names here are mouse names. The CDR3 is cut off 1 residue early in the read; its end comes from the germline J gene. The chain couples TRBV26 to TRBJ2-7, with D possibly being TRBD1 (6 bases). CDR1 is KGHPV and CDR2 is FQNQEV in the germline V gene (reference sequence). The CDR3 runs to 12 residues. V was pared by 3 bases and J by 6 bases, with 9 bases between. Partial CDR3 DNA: TGTGCCAGCAGTCTAGGGGGTTTTGAACAGTAC. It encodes CASSLGGFEQY. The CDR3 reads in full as CASSLGGFEQYF.

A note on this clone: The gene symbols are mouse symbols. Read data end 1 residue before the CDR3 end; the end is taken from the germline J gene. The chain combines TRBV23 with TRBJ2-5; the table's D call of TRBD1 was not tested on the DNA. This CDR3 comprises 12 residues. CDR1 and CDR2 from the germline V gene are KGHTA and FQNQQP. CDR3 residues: CSSSWDRDTQYF. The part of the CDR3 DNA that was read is TGCTCCAGCAGCTGGGACAGGGACACCCAGTAC.

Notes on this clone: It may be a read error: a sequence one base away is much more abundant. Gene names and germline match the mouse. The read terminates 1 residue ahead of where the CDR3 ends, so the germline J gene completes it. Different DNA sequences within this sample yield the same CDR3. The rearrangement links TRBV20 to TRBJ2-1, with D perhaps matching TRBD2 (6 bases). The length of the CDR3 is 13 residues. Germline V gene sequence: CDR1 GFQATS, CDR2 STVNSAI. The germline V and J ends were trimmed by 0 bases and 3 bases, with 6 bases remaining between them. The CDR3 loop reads CGARDWGYAEQFF. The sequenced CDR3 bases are TGTGGTGCTAGGGACTGGGGCTATGCTGAGCAGTTC.

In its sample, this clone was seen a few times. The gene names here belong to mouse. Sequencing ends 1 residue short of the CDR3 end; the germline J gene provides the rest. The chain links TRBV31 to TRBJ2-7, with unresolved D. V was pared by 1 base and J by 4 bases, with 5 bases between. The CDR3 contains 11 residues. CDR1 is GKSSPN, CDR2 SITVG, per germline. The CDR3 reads CAWSQQYEQYF. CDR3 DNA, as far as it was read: TGTGCCTGGAGTCAACAATATGAACAGTAC. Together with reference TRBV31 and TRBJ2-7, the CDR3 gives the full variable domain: AQTIHQWPVAEIKAVGSPLSLGCTIKGKSSPNLYWYWQATGGTLQQLFYSITVGQVESVVQLNLSASRPKDDQFILSTEKLLLSHSGFYLCAWSQQYEQYFGPGTRLTVL.

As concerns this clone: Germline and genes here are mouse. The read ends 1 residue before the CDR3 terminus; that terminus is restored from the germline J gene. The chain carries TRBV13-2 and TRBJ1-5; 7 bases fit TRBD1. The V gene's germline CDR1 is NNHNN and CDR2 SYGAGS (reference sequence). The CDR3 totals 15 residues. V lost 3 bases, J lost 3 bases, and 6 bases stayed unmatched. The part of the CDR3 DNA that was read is TGTGCCAGCGGTGGATCGACAGGGCTCAACCAGGCTCCGCTT. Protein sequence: CASGGSTGLNQAPL. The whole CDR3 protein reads CASGGSTGLNQAPLF.

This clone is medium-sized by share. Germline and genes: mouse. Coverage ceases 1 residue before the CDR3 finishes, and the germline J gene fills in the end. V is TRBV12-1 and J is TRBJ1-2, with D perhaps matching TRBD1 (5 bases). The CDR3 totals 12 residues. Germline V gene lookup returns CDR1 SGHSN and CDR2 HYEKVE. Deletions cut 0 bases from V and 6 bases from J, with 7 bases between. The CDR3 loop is CASSLRGADYTF. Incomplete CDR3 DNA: TGTGCCAGCTCTCTCCGGGGCGCCGACTACACC.

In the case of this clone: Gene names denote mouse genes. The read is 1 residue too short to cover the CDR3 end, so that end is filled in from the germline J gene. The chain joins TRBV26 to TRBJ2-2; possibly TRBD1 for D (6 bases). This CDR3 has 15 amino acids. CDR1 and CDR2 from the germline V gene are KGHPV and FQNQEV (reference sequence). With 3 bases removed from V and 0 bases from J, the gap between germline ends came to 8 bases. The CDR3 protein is CASSLRTANTGQLYF. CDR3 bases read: TGTGCCAGCAGTCTCCGGACAGCAAACACCGGGCAGCTCTAC.

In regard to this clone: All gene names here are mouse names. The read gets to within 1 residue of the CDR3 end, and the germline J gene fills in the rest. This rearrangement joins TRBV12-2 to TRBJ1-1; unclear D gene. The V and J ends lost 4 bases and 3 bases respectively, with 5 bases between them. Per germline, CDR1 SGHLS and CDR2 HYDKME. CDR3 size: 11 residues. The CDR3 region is CASSLDTEVFF. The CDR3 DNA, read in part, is TGTGCCAGCTCCCTCGACACAGAAGTCTTC.

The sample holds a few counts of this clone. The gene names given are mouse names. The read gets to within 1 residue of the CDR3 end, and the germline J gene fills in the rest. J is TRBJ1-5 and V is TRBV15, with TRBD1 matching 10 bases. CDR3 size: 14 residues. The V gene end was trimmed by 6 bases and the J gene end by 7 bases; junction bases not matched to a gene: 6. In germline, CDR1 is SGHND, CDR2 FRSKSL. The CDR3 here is CASRPGTGVQAPLF. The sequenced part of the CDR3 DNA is TGTGCCAGCAGGCCCGGGACAGGGGTACAGGCTCCGCTT.

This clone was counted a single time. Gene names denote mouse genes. Here the CDR3 reads CASSTTASGNTLYF. The sequenced part of the CDR3 DNA is TGTGCCAGCAGCACGACAGCTTCTGGAAATACGCTCTAT. The rearrangement joins TRBV3 to TRBJ1-3, with TRBD1 as a possible D gene (5 bases). The missing CDR3 end, 1 residue past where the read stops, is filled in from the germline J gene. The CDR3 runs to 14 residues. V was pared by 5 bases and J by 0 bases, with 8 bases between. Germline V gene lookup returns CDR1 SNHLY and CDR2 FYNGKV (reference sequence). The entire variable domain, with the rest obtained from reference TRBV3 and TRBJ1-3, is as follows: GPKVLQIPSHQIIDMGQMVTLNCDPVSNHLYFYWYKQILGQQMEFLVNFYNGKVMEKSKLFKDQFSVERPDGSYFTLKIQPTALEDSAVYFCASSTTASGNTLYFGEGSRLIVV.

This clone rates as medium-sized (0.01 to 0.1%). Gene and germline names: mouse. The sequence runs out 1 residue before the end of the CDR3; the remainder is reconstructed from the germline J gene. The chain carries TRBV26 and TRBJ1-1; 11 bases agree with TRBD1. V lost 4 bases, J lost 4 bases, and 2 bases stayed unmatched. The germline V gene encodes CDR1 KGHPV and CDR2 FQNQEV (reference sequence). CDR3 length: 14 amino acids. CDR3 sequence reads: CASSPGTGGTEVFF. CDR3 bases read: TGTGCCAGCAGTCCCGGGACAGGGGGCACAGAAGTCTTC.

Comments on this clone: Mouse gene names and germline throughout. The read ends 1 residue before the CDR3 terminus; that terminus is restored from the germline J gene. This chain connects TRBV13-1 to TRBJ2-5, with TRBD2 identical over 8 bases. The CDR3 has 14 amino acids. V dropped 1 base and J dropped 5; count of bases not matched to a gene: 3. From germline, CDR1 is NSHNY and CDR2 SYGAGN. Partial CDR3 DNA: TGTGCCAGCAGTGATCTGGGGGGCAGAGACACCCAGTAC. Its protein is CASSDLGGRDTQY. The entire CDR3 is CASSDLGGRDTQYF.

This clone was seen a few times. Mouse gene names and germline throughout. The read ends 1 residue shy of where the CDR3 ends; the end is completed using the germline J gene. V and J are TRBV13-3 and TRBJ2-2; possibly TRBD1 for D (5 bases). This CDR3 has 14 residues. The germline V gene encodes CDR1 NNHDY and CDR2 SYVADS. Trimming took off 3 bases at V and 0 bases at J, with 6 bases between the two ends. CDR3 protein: CASSVTANTGQLYF. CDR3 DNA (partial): TGTGCCAGCAGTGTGACAGCAAACACCGGGCAGCTCTAC.

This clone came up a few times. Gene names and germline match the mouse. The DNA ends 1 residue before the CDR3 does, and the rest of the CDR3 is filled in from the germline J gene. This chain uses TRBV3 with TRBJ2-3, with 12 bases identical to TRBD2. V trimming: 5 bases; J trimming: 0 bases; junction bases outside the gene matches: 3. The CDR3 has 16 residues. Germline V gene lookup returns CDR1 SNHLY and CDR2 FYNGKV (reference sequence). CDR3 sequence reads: CASSLGLGGSAETLYF. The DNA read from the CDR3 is TGTGCCAGCAGCCTGGGACTGGGGGGTAGTGCAGAAACGCTGTAT.

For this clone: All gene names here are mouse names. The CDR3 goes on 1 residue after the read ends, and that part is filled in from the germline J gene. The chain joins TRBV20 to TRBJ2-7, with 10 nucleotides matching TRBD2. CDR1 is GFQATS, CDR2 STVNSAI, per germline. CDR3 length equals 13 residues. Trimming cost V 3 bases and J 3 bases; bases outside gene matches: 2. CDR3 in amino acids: CGASRTGGYEQYF. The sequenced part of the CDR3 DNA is TGTGGTGCTAGCCGGACTGGGGGCTATGAACAGTAC.

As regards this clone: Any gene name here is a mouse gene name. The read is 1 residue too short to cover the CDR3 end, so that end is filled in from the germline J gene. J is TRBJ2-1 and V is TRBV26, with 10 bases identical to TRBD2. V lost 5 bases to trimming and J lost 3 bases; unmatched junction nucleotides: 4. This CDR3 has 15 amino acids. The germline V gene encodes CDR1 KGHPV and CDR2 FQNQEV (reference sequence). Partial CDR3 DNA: TGTGCCAGCAGTTTCCCTGGGGGGGCCTATGCTGAGCAGTTC. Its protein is CASSFPGGAYAEQF. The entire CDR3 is CASSFPGGAYAEQFF.

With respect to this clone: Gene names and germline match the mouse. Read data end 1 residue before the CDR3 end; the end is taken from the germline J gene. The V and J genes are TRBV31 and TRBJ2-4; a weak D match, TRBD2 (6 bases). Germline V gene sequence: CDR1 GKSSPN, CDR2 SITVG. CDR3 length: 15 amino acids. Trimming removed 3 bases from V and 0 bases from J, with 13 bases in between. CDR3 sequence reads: CAWSPTGPSQNTLYF. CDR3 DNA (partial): TGTGCCTGGAGCCCGACTGGACCCAGTCAAAACACCTTGTAC.

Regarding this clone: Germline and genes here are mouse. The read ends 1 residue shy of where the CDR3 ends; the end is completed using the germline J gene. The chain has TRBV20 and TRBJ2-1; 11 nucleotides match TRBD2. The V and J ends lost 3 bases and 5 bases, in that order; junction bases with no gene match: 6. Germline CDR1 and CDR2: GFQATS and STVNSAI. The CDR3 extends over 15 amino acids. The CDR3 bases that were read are TGTGGTGCTAGAGTACGACTGGGGGGGGATGCTGAGCAGTTC. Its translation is CGARVRLGGDAEQF. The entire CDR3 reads CGARVRLGGDAEQFF.

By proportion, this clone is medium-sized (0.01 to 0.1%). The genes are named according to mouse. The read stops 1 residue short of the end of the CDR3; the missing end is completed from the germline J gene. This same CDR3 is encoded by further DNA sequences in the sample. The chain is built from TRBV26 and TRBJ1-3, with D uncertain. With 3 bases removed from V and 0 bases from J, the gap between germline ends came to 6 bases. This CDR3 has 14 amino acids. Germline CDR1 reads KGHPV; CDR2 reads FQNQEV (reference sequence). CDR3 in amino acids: CASSLPNSGNTLYF. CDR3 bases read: TGTGCCAGCAGTCTACCCAATTCTGGAAATACGCTCTAT.